This T cell receptor (beta chain) comes out of a study of blood T cell repertoires in COVID-19. The CDR3 has 14 amino acids. The V gene's germline CDR1 is SEHNR and CDR2 FQNEAQ (reference sequence). Trimming removed 4 bases from V and 4 bases from J; junction bases left unmatched: 3. Enrolled through a virtual design, the participants were between roughly 18 and 100 years of age and came from around 25 US areas. TCRdb keeps only in-frame clones here, not all; method: immunoSEQ multiplex PCR. The sample includes approximately 65,000 clones, roughly 80% seen only once; the top ten take 3.8%. Source material: PBMCs or T cells enriched from blood (not recorded which). The chain joins TRBV7-9 to TRBJ2-3; 9 bases align to TRBD2. This sequence was found in a woman in her thirties or forties with acute COVID-19. CDR3 nucleotide sequence: TGTGCCAGCAGCTCTAGCGGGAACGCAGATACGCAGTATTTT. It translates to CASSSSGNADTQYF.